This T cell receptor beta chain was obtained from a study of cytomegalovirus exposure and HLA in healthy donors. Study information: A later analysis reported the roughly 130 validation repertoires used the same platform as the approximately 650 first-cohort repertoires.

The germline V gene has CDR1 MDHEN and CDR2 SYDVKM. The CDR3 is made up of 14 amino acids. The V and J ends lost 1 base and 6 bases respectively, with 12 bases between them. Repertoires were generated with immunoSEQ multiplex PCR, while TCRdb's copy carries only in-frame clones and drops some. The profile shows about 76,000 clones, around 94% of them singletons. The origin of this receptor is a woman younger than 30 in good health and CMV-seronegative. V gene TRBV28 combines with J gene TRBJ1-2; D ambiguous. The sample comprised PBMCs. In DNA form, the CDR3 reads TGTGCCAGCAGTTTATTCCCCAGAACCGATGGCTACACCTTC. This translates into CASSLFPRTDGYTF.